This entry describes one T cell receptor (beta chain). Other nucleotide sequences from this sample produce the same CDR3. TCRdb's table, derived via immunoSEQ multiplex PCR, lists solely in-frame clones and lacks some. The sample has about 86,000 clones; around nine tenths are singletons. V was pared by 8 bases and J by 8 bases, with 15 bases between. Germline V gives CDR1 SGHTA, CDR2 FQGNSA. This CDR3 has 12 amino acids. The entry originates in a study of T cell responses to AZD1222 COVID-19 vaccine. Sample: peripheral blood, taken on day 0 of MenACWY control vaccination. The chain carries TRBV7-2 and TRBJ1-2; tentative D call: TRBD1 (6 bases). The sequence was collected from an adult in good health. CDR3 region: CASSEQGYGYTF. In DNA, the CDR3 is TGTGCCAGCTCTGAACAGGGATACGGCTACACCTTC.